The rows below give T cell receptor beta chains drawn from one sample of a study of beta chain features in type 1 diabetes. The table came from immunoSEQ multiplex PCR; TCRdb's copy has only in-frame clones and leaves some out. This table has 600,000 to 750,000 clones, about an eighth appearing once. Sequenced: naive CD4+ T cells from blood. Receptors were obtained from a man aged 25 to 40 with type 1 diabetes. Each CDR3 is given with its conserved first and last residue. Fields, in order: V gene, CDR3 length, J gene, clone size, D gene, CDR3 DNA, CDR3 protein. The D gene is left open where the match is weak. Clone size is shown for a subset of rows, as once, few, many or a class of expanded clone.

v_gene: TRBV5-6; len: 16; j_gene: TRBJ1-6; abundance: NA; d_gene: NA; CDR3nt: TGTGCCAGCAGCTTGGACGGGAGCTCCTATAATTCACCCCTCCACTTT; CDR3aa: CASSLDGSSYNSPLHF
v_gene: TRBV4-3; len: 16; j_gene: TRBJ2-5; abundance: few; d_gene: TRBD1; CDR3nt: TGCGCCAGCAGCCAAGGGCGCGGGACAGGCCAAGAGACCCAGTACTTC; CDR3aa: CASSQGRGTGQETQYF
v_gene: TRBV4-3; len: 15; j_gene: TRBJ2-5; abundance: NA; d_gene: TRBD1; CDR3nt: TGCGCCAGCAGCCAAGGTACAGGGGGCCTGGAGACCCAGTACTTC; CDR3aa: CASSQGTGGLETQYF
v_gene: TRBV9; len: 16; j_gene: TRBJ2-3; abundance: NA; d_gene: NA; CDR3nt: TGTGCCAGCAGCGTAGATCCAGGTCCTAGCACAGATACGCAGTATTTT; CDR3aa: CASSVDPGPSTDTQYF
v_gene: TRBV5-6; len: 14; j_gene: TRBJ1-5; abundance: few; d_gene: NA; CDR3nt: TGTGCCAGCAGCATCGGGACGGGCGATCAGCCCCAGCATTTT; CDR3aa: CASSIGTGDQPQHF
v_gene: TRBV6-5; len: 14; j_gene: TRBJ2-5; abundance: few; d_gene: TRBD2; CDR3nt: TGTGCCAGCAGTCCCCCTCGGGGGGGGGAGACCCAGTACTTC; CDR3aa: CASSPPRGGETQYF
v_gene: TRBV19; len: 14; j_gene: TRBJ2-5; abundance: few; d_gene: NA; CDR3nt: TGTGCCAGTAGTGACGGACACCCTCAAGAGACCCAGTACTTC; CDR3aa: CASSDGHPQETQYF
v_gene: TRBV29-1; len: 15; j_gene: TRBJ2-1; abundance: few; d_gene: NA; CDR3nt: TGCAGCGTTTCAATGGACTTTCCCTCCTACAATGAGCAGTTCTTC; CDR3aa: CSVSMDFPSYNEQFF
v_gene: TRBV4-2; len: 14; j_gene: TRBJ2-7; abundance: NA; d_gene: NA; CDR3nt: TGTGCCAGCAGCCAAGATTGGCAGGGCGCCGAGCAGTACTTC; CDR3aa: CASSQDWQGAEQYF
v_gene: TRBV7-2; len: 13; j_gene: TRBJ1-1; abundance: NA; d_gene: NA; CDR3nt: TGTGCCAGCAGCTTAATTGGGGACACTGAAGCTTTCTTT; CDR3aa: CASSLIGDTEAFF